These 28 T cell receptor beta chains were sequenced from one sample in a study of T cells in Graves' hyperthyroidism and ophthalmopathy. Researchers amplified the TCR beta CDR3 regions from RNA transcripts. First-round RT-PCR targeting the TCR CDR3 was performed with the HTBI primer set. TCRdb fed the multiplex PCR reads into MiXCR, producing one record per CDR3 protein. The sample contains 700,000 or so distinct CDR3 sequences, roughly 17% of which appear only once. Material: blood. These receptors all come from a man between 18 and 35 years old with Graves' hyperthyroidism.

This clonotype has a count of ten or more. This rearrangement joins TRBV5-1 to TRBJ2-5, with no clear D. V was shortened by 7 bases and J by 4 bases, with 17 bases between the two germline ends. Germline CDR1 is SGHRS and CDR2 is YFSETQ. The CDR3 contains 14 residues. The CDR3 loop is CASRPGTMGETQYF. CDR3 sequence (DNA): TGCGCCAGCCGGCCAGGCACAATGGGAGAGACCCAGTACTTC.

In its sample, this clonotype was seen a few times. The J gene is TRBJ2-1, the V gene TRBV9, with 14 bases that match TRBD2. The J segment lost 4 bases and the V segment lost 2 bases, leaving 8 bases of the junction unmatched. CDR1 is SGDLS and CDR2 is YYNGEE in the germline V gene. The CDR3 contains 18 residues. The CDR3 sequence: CASSVLGLAGAGYNEQFF. The DNA of the CDR3 is TGTGCCAGCAGCGTTCTGGGACTAGCGGGAGCGGGATACAATGAGCAGTTCTTC.

The sample holds many counts of this clonotype. The rearrangement uses TRBV2 and TRBJ2-5; D is perhaps TRBD2 (6 bases). The V gene's germline CDR1 is SNHLY and CDR2 FYNNEI. The CDR3 is made up of 13 amino acids. The ends were cut back, 6 bases at V and 5 bases at J, with 13 bases in the middle. CDR3 coding DNA: TGTGCCAGCAGGAACCGAGGAGGGGAGACCCAGTACTTC. Amino acids: CASRNRGGETQYF.

This chain uses TRBV19 with TRBJ2-5; D is possibly TRBD1 (6 bases). This CDR3 is built from 13 residues. V shed 3 bases and J shed 4 bases, with 9 bases lying between them. CDR1 is LNHDA and CDR2 is SQIVND in the germline V gene (reference sequence). Here the CDR3 reads CASSMRRGETQYF. DNA of the CDR3: TGTGCCAGTAGTATGCGCAGGGGAGAGACCCAGTACTTC.

About this clonotype: At one end, the junction sequence differs from germline, possibly due to a read error. V gene TRBV20-1 combines with J gene TRBJ2-1; TRBD2 agrees at 16 bases. Germline CDR1 DFQATT, CDR2 SNEGSKA (reference sequence). This CDR3 has 19 residues. The CDR3 region is CSARDRSGTSGRAYNGQFF. The CDR3 coding sequence is TGCAGTGCTAGAGATCGTTCCGGGACTAGCGGGAGGGCCTACAATGGGCAGTTCTTC.

This clonotype has at least ten counts. The chain combines TRBV6-2 or TRBV6-3 with TRBJ2-1; 7 nucleotides match TRBD1. J gave up 3 bases and V 0 bases, and 5 bases lay outside the gene matches. Germline loops: CDR1 MNHEY, CDR2 SVGEGT. The CDR3 is made up of 16 amino acids. CDR3 sequence: CASSYSGTDFYNEQFF. CDR3 nucleotide sequence: TGTGCCAGCAGTTACTCGGGGACAGATTTCTACAATGAGCAGTTCTTC.

This chain uses TRBV28 with TRBJ2-1; D unclear. Trimming shortened V by 3 bases and J by 5 bases, and 11 bases separated the two germline ends. Germline CDR1 MDHEN, CDR2 SYDVKM. This CDR3 spans 14 amino acids. Here the CDR3 reads CASSFDPINNEQFF. The CDR3 DNA is TGTGCCAGCAGTTTTGATCCTATAAACAATGAGCAGTTCTTC.

This clonotype was counted only a few times. The chain recombines TRBV7-2 with TRBJ2-7; no definite D call. Deletions cut 5 bases from V and 3 bases from J, with 23 bases between. This CDR3 has 17 amino acids. Germline assignment: CDR1 SGHTA and CDR2 FQGNSA. The CDR3 coding sequence is TGTGCCAGCAGCGTAGACCTCCGGCAGAGCTTATTCTACGAGCAGTACTTC. This sequence encodes CASSVDLRQSLFYEQYF.

This clonotype has a count of ten or more. The V and J genes are TRBV28 and TRBJ2-5, with 7 nucleotides matching TRBD1. In germline, CDR1 is MDHEN, CDR2 SYDVKM. The CDR3 is 14 amino acids. The V gene end was trimmed by 10 bases and the J gene end by 2 bases; junction bases not matched to a gene: 10. The CDR3 loop reads CATRKTGLQETQYF. CDR3 sequence (DNA): TGTGCCACCAGAAAGACAGGGCTTCAAGAGACCCAGTACTTC.

This clonotype was seen a few times. This chain joins TRBV15 and TRBJ1-5; 8 bases fit TRBD1. Germline CDR1 is LNHNV and CDR2 is YYDKDF (reference sequence). The V segment lost 0 bases and the J segment 6 bases; nucleotides outside the gene matches: 7. This CDR3 spans 16 amino acids. CDR3 amino acids: CATSRDSSGGGQPQHF. The CDR3 DNA is TGTGCCACCAGCAGAGATAGTTCAGGGGGCGGTCAGCCCCAGCATTTT.

This clonotype was detected many times. The chain is built from TRBV2 and TRBJ2-1, with 11 bases identical to TRBD1. Trimming cost V 2 bases and J 7 bases; bases outside gene matches: 7. Germline CDR1 and CDR2: SNHLY and FYNNEI. CDR3 length equals 16 residues. In DNA, the CDR3 is TGTGCCAGCAGTGAATATCAGGGACAGGGGGGAAATGAGCAGTTCTTC. Its translation: CASSEYQGQGGNEQFF.

This clonotype was observed a handful of times. The gene calls are TRBV7-2 and TRBJ1-4, with D possibly matching TRBD1 (6 bases). The CDR3 is made up of 15 amino acids. Deletions cut 3 bases from V and 6 bases from J, with 14 bases between. CDR1 and CDR2 from the germline V gene are SGHTA and FQGNSA. The CDR3 region is CASSFGSRQDEKLFF. For the CDR3, the DNA is TGTGCCAGCAGCTTTGGGAGCCGACAGGATGAAAAACTGTTTTTT.

This clonotype was seen repeatedly, ten times or more. The V gene is TRBV10-3, the J gene TRBJ2-7, with TRBD1 identical over 9 bases. This CDR3 contains 14 residues. The germline V gene encodes CDR1 ENHRY and CDR2 SYGVKD. J gave up 3 bases and V 7 bases, and 7 bases lay outside the gene matches. The CDR3 region is CAIKPGQGIYEQYF. The CDR3 DNA is TGTGCCATCAAACCCGGACAGGGGATCTACGAGCAGTACTTC.

This clonotype was picked up a small number of times. The J gene is TRBJ2-1, the V gene TRBV24-1, with 7 positions matching TRBD2. The V gene end was trimmed by 4 bases and the J gene end by 7 bases; junction bases not matched to a gene: 12. CDR1 is KGHDR and CDR2 is SFDVKD in the germline V gene. The CDR3 length is 16 residues. For the CDR3, the DNA is TGTGCCACCAGTGACCCTCGGGCTAGCGGAGGAAATGAGCAGTTCTTC. Translation gives CATSDPRASGGNEQFF.

This clonotype showed up many times. V gene TRBV20-1 combines with J gene TRBJ2-7; D is ambiguous. CDR3 length: 13 residues. From germline, CDR1 is DFQATT and CDR2 SNEGSKA (reference sequence). With 3 bases removed from V and 2 bases from J, the gap between germline ends came to 11 bases. The CDR3, as DNA: TGCAGTGCTAGGCCCTCCACCCCCTACGAGCAGTACTTC. It is translated as CSARPSTPYEQYF.

The chain has TRBV4-1 and TRBJ2-7; no definite D call. The CDR3 contains 14 residues. The germline CDR1 and CDR2 sequences are MGHRA and YSYEKL. The V gene lost 0 bases and the J gene lost 2 bases, with 8 bases spanning the gap. CDR3 sequence reads: CASSQEKRAYEQYF. Here the CDR3 DNA reads TGCGCCAGCAGCCAAGAAAAAAGAGCCTACGAGCAGTACTTC.

V is TRBV5-8 and J is TRBJ2-6, with no clear D. The CDR3 length is 15 residues. Between the trimmed V and J ends, which lost 0 bases and 2 bases, there was a span of 6 bases. From germline, CDR1 is SGHTS and CDR2 YDEGEE. The CDR3 nucleotides read TGTGCCAGCAGCTTGGTTTTCACTGGGGCCAACGTCCTGACTTTC. It codes for CASSLVFTGANVLTF.

This clonotype showed up many times. This chain uses TRBV18 with TRBJ2-7; D is tentatively TRBD1 or TRBD2 (5 bases each). Deletions cut 8 bases from V and 1 base from J, with 15 bases between. The CDR3 is made up of 14 amino acids. Germline V gene lookup returns CDR1 KGHSH and CDR2 LQKENI. The DNA of the CDR3 is TGTGCCAGCAGCCCCGGGACGCCTTCCTACGAGCAGTACTTC. Encoded protein: CASSPGTPSYEQYF.

In its sample, this clonotype was seen many times. This chain joins TRBV12-3 or TRBV12-4 and TRBJ2-7; D remains unclear. CDR3 length: 16 amino acids. Trimming left V 0 bases short and J 6 bases short, with 18 bases between. The CDR3 bases are TGTGCCAGCAGTTTAGCGTTCGAGGCCCCAGTGGGCGAGCAGTACTTC. This encodes CASSLAFEAPVGEQYF.

This clonotype was observed a few times. The chain joins TRBV7-9 to TRBJ2-7; 14 bases agree with TRBD2. The CDR3 runs 18 residues. J was trimmed by 3 bases and V by 4 bases; bases with no gene match: 11. CDR1 SEHNR and CDR2 FQNEAQ come from the germline V gene (reference sequence). CDR3 region: CASSSQNSGLAGGYEQYF. The CDR3 nucleotides are TGTGCCAGCAGCTCCCAGAACTCAGGACTAGCGGGAGGCTACGAGCAGTACTTC.

A few counts support this clonotype. The gene calls are TRBV20-1 and TRBJ2-3, with D maybe TRBD2 (6 bases). CDR1 is DFQATT, CDR2 SNEGSKA, per germline (reference sequence). V lost 6 bases, J lost 0 bases, and 16 bases lay in between. This CDR3 is built from 15 residues. The CDR3 coding sequence is TGCAGTGCCCCCCCGGCGGGGAGGAGCACAGATACGCAGTATTTT. It encodes CSAPPAGRSTDTQYF.

The chain is built from TRBV29-1 and TRBJ1-5; possible D gene TRBD1, 5 bases. Deletions cut 0 bases from V and 11 bases from J, with 11 bases between. From germline, CDR1 is SQVTM and CDR2 ANQGSEA. This CDR3 region has 12 residues. This CDR3 is CSVEDLGGAQHF. Written as DNA, the CDR3 is TGCAGCGTTGAAGATCTGGGGGGGGCCCAGCATTTT.

This clonotype was seen a handful of times. The rearrangement uses TRBV10-3 and TRBJ2-1, with 8 bases that match TRBD2. The germline V gene encodes CDR1 ENHRY and CDR2 SYGVKD. CDR3 size: 14 residues. J gave up 6 bases and V 11 bases, and 12 bases lay outside the gene matches. In DNA, the CDR3 is TGTGCCTTGGCGGCGGGAGGTTTAGGCAATGAGCAGTTCTTC. It codes for CALAAGGLGNEQFF.

V is TRBV3-1 and J is TRBJ2-5; 7 bases are a match to TRBD1. V trimming: 6 bases; J trimming: 1 base; junction bases outside the gene matches: 5. Germline V gives CDR1 LGHDT, CDR2 YNNKEL (reference sequence). CDR3 length: 14 residues. The CDR3 here is CASSTGQPQETQYF. The DNA of the CDR3 is TGTGCCAGCAGTACGGGACAGCCCCAAGAGACCCAGTACTTC.

In its sample, this clonotype was seen many times. The rearrangement uses TRBV13 and TRBJ2-7, with 13 bases lining up with TRBD2. The CDR3 is 18 amino acids. V was clipped by 5 bases and J by 2 bases; unmatched bases: 12. Germline V CDR1 and CDR2: PRHDT, FYEKMQ (reference sequence). The CDR3 region is CASSQEALLAGGPYEQYF. Written as DNA, the CDR3 is TGTGCCAGCAGCCAAGAGGCCCTACTAGCGGGAGGGCCCTACGAGCAGTACTTC.

On this clonotype itself: A much larger clone differs from this one at a single base, so this may be a read error. The rearrangement links TRBV28 to TRBJ2-7; D is perhaps TRBD1 (6 bases). The CDR3 runs to 13 residues. Germline loops: CDR1 MDHEN, CDR2 SYDVKM. CDR3 bases: TGTGCCAGCAGTTCCGGGACATACTACGGGCAGTACTTC. Amino acids: CASSSGTYYGQYF.

This clonotype was picked up many times. The rearrangement links TRBV28 to TRBJ2-1; 10 nucleotides line up with TRBD2. There are 17 residues in the CDR3. Germline V CDR1 and CDR2: MDHEN, SYDVKM. After removal of 5 bases from V and 8 bases from J, the junction contained 15 bases not matched to a gene. CDR3 coding DNA: TGTGCCAGCAGTCCCCACCCGGGTAGCGGGAGGTATGATGAGCAGTTCTTC. It encodes CASSPHPGSGRYDEQFF.

This clonotype was found many times. V is TRBV30 and J is TRBJ1-2, with unresolved D. CDR1 is GTSNPN, CDR2 SVGIG, per germline (reference sequence). This CDR3 region has 13 residues. V was clipped by 5 bases and J by 3 bases, with 13 bases between them. The CDR3 nucleotides read TGTGCCTGGGGAGACGCCACCTACTATGGCTACACCTTC. Protein: CAWGDATYYGYTF.